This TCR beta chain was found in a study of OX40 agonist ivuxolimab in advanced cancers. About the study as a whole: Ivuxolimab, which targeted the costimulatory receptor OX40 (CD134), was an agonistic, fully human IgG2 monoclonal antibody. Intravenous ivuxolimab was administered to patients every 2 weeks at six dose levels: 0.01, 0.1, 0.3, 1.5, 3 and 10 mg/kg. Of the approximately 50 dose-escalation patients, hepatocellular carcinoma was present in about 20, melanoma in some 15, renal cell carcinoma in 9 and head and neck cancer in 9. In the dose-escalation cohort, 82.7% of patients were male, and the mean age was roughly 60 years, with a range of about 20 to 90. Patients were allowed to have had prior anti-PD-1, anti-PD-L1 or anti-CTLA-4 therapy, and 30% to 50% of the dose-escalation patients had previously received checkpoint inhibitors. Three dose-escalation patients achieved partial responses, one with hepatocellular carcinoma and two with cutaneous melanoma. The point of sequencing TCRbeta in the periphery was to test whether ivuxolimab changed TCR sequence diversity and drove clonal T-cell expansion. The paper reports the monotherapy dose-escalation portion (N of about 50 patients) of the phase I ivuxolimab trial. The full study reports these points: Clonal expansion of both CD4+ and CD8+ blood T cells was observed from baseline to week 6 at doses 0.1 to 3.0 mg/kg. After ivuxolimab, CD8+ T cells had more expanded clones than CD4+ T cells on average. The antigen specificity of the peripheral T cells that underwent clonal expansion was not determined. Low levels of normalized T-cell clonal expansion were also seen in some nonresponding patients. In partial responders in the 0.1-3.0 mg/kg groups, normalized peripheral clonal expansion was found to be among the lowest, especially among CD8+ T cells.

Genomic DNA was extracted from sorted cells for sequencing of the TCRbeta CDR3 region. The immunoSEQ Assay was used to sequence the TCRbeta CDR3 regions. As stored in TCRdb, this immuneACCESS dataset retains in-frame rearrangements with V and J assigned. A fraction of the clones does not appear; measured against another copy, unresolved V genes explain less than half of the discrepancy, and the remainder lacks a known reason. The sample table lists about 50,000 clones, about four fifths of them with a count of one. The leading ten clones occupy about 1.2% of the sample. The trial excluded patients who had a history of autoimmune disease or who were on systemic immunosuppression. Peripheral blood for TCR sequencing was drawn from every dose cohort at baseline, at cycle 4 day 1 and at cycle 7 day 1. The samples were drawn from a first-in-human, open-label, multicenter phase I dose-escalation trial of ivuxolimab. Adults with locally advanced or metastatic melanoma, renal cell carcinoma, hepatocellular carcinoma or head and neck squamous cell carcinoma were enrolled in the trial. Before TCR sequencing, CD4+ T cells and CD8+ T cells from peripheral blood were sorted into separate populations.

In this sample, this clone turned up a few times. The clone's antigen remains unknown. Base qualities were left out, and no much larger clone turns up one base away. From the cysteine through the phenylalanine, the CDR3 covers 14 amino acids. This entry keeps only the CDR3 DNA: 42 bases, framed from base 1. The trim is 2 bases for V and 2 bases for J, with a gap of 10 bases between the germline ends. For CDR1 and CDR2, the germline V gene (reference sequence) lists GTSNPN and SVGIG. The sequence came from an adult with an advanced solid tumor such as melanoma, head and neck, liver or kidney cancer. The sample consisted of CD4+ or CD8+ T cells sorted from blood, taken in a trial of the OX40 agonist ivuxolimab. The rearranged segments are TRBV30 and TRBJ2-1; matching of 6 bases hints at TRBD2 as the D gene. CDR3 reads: CAWSQGGPYNEQFF. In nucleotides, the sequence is TGTGCCTGGAGTCAGGGAGGTCCCTACAATGAGCAGTTCTTC. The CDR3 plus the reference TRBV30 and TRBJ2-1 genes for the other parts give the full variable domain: SQTIHQWPATLVQPVGSPLSLECTVEGTSNPNLYWYRQAAGRGLQLLFYSVGIGQISSEVPQNLSASRPQDRQFILSSKKLLLSDSGFYLCAWSQGGPYNEQFFGPGTRLTVL.